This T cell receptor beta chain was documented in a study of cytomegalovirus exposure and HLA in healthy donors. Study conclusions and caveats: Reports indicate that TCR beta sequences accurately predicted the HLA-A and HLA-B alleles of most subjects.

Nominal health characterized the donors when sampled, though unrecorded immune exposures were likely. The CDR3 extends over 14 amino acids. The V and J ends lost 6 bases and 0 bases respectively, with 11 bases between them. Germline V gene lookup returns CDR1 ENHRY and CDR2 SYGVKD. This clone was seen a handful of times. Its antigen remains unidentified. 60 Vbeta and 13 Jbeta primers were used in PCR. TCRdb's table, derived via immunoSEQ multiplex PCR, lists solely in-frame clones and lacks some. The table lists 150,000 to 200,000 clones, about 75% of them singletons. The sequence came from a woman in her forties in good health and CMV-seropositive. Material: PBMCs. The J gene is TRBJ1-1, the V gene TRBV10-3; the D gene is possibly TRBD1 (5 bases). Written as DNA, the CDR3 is TGTGCCATCAGCCCAAGGGGTATGAACACTGAAGCTTTCTTT. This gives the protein CAISPRGMNTEAFF.